A single sample is the source of the 5 T cell receptor beta chains below, sequenced in a study of CXCR3-negative and CXCR3-positive naive CD8 T cells. UMI-tagged TRB cDNA libraries were built via 5' RACE. Using the 5' RACE reads, TCRdb records one entry per CDR3 protein without DNA. The repertoire shows roughly 7,100 distinct CDR3 sequences; the top ten hold over 1.1%. Sequences were obtained from naive CXCR3- CD8+ T cells from blood. Subset given: CD45RO-CCR7+CD27+CD95- naive CD8+ T cells lacking CXCR3 (TNR3-). The receptor set was obtained from a human donor in good health. Some clones in this sample may be carry-over from other donors' samples.

This clonotype is labeled medium-sized (0.01 to 0.1%) based on frequency. This chain connects TRBV14 to TRBJ2-3; TCRdb designates TRBD2, a call that cannot be tested without DNA. CDR3 size: 17 residues. Germline V CDR1 and CDR2: SGHDN, FVKESK. The CDR3 reads CASSRLAGITGADTQYF.

The chain combines TRBV29-1 with TRBJ2-1; TCRdb picks TRBD2, but there is no DNA to check that call. Germline lookup yields CDR1 SQVTM and CDR2 ANQGSEA. The CDR3 spans 12 residues. This CDR3 is CSFRGSVGEQFF.

This sequence joins TRBV11-2 and TRBJ2-7. The CDR3 extends over 11 amino acids. Germline V gives CDR1 SGHAT, CDR2 FQNNGV. The CDR3 reads CASSLEYEQYF.

The V and J genes are TRBV4-1 and TRBJ1-4. Germline V gene lookup returns CDR1 MGHRA and CDR2 YSYEKL. CDR3 length equals 18 residues. This chain's CDR3 is CASSQDDDMGATNEKLFF.

This clonotype registers medium-sized by frequency. The chain combines TRBV28 with TRBJ2-3. The V gene's germline CDR1 is MDHEN and CDR2 SYDVKM. The CDR3 is 13 residues long. The CDR3 loop reads CASSLVLTDTQYF.